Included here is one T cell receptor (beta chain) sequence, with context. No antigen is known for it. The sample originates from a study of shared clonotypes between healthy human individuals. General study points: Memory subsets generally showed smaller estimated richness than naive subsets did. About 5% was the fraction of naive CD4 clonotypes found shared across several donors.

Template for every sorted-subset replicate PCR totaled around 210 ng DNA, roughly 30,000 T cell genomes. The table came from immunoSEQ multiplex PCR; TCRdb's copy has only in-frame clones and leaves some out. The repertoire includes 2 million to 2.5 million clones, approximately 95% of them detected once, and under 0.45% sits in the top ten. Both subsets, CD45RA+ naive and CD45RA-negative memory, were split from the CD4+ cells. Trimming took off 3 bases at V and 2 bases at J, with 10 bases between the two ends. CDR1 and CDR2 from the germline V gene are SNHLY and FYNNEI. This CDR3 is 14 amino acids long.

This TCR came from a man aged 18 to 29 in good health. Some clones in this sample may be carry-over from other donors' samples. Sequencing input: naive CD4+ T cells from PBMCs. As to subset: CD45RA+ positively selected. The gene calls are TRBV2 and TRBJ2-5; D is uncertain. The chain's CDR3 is CASSEVSVQETQYF. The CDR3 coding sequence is TGTGCCAGCAGTGAGGTGTCTGTTCAAGAGACCCAGTACTTC.